These 28 T cell receptor beta chains came from one sample sequenced in a study of CD8 T cells in ankylosing spondylitis. One entry per CDR3 protein results from TCRdb running MiXCR on the 5' RACE reads. The sample holds roughly 230,000 distinct CDR3 sequences, 18% seen once. Sequenced input: blood, either unsorted or a sorted T cell fraction (not recorded which). The receptors come from a male donor with ankylosing spondylitis or in good health (not recorded which).

This clonotype was found a few times. The chain is built from TRBV4-3 and TRBJ2-2; TRBD1 matches 7 bases. This CDR3 has 16 amino acids. J lost 0 bases, V lost 4 bases, and 5 bases had no gene match. CDR1 and CDR2 from the germline V gene are LGHNA and YSLEER. This chain's CDR3 is CASSPRGTANTGELFF. DNA for the CDR3: TGCGCCAGCAGCCCTCGTGGGACAGCGAACACCGGGGAGCTGTTTTTT.

The chain couples TRBV9 to TRBJ1-4; 7 bases line up with TRBD1. The CDR3 extends over 14 amino acids. V lost 3 bases and J lost 5; bases outside the gene matches: 4. Germline-derived CDR1 and CDR2 are SGDLS and YYNGEE. CDR3 loop: CASSGGGRNEKLFF. The CDR3 coding sequence is TGTGCCAGCAGCGGAGGGGGCAGGAATGAAAAACTGTTTTTT.

The rearrangement uses TRBV7-2 and TRBJ1-6, with 7 bases aligning to TRBD1. The CDR3 runs to 14 residues. Germline-derived CDR1 and CDR2 are SGHTA and FQGNSA. V was clipped by 5 bases and J by 7 bases; unmatched bases: 5. CDR3 in amino acids: CASSTGTANSPLHF. The CDR3 nucleotides are TGTGCCAGCAGCACGGGGACAGCGAATTCACCCCTCCACTTT.

The chain recombines TRBV2 with TRBJ2-3; 9 nucleotides match TRBD2. Unmatched junction bases numbered 4, after V lost 1 base and J lost 2 bases. Germline V gene data show CDR1 as SNHLY and CDR2 as FYNNEI. The CDR3 sequence is 16 residues long. The CDR3 DNA reads as TGTGCCAGCAGTGAAGGCACTAGCGGGTCCACAGATACGCAGTATTTT. Protein: CASSEGTSGSTDTQYF.

The genes are TRBV25-1 and TRBJ2-1; a weak D match, TRBD2 (5 bases). The CDR3 consists of 14 residues. Per germline, CDR1 MGHDK and CDR2 SYGVNS. V lost 6 bases and J lost 5, with 14 bases in between. The CDR3 bases are TGTGCCAGCAGACGACTATTTGGGGACAATGAGCAGTTCTTC. This encodes CASRRLFGDNEQFF. The full variable domain, in which reference TRBV25-1 and TRBJ2-1 provide the parts outside the CDR3, is EADIYQTPRYLVIGTGKKITLECSQTMGHDKMYWYQQDPGMELHLIHYSYGVNSTEKGDLSSESTVSRIRTEHFPLTLESARPSHTSQYLCASRRLFGDNEQFFGPGTRLTVL.

This clonotype was picked up many times. J is TRBJ2-6 and V is TRBV20-1; D remains ambiguous. This CDR3 has 15 residues. The germline gives CDR1 DFQATT, CDR2 SNEGSKA (reference sequence). Deletions cut 5 bases from V and 1 base from J, with 12 bases between. CDR3 nucleotides: TGCAGTGCTTCGGGTGGTGAGTCTGGGGCCAACGTCCTGACTTTC. Its protein is CSASGGESGANVLTF.

CDR3 sequence reads: CASSGDRASYNEQFF. CDR3 nucleotides: TGTGCCAGCAGCGGGGACAGGGCCTCCTACAATGAGCAGTTCTTC. The chain carries TRBV7-8 and TRBJ2-1; TRBD1 matches 9 bases. J lost 0 bases, V lost 5 bases, and 2 bases had no gene match. CDR3 length equals 15 residues. Germline CDR1 and CDR2: SGHVS and FQNEAQ.

The rearrangement links TRBV7-8 to TRBJ2-7, with D hard to call. With 1 base removed from V and 3 bases from J, the gap between germline ends came to 13 bases. There are 15 residues in the CDR3. CDR1 and CDR2 (germline): SGHVS, FQNEAQ. The CDR3 nucleotides read TGTGCCAGCAGCTTAGATCCAACTAACCACTACGAGCAGTACTTC. This translates into CASSLDPTNHYEQYF.

In regard to this clonotype: A junction end diverges from the germline sequence, so it may reflect a read error. The chain couples TRBV9 to TRBJ1-3; possibly TRBD1 for D (5 bases). The length of the CDR3 is 14 residues. Germline-derived CDR1 and CDR2 are SGDLS and YYNGEE. The CDR3 protein is CASSIDQRGNTVYF. DNA of the CDR3: TGTGCCAGCAGCATAGACCAGCGGGGGAACACCGTATATTTT.

This clonotype was detected only a few times. The chain uses TRBV4-2 and TRBJ2-6; no clear D gene. Trimming removed 2 bases from V and 0 bases from J, with 11 bases in between. The CDR3 covers 17 residues. Per germline, CDR1 LGHNA and CDR2 YNFKEQ. The CDR3, as DNA: TGTGCCAGCAGCCAAACAGCTTTCACCTCTGGGGCCAACGTCCTGACTTTC. Its protein product is CASSQTAFTSGANVLTF.

This rearrangement joins TRBV20-1 to TRBJ2-7, with a possible D match to TRBD2 (5 bases). This CDR3 has 13 amino acids. Germline V gene data show CDR1 as DFQATT and CDR2 as SNEGSKA (reference sequence). The V end lost 6 bases, the J end lost 0 bases, and 12 bases lay between the germline ends. CDR3 loop: CSASGSSSYEQYF. In DNA, the CDR3 is TGCAGTGCCTCGGGGTCAAGCTCCTACGAGCAGTACTTC.

This clonotype was observed a few times. The J gene is TRBJ2-1, the V gene TRBV7-2; tentative D call: TRBD2 (6 bases). Germline assignment: CDR1 SGHTA and CDR2 FQGNSA. V was cut by 4 bases and J by 3 bases, with 19 bases left in between. CDR3 length equals 17 residues. The CDR3 DNA reads TGTGCCAGCAGCTCAACCCTTGGGAGGCCCTACTACAATGAGCAGTTCTTC. Translation: CASSSTLGRPYYNEQFF. The full variable domain, in which reference TRBV7-2 and TRBJ2-1 provide the parts outside the CDR3, is GAGVSQSPSNKVTEKGKDVELRCDPISGHTALYWYRQSLGQGLEFLIYFQGNSAPDKSGLPSDRFSAERTGGSVSTLTIQRTQQEDSAVYLCASSSTLGRPYYNEQFFGPGTRLTVL.

In its sample, this clonotype was seen a few times. This rearrangement joins TRBV6-1 to TRBJ1-5, with a possible D match to TRBD1 (5 bases). This CDR3 contains 13 residues. V was shortened by 5 bases and J by 6 bases, with 11 bases between the two germline ends. Germline assignment: CDR1 MNHNS and CDR2 SASEGT. The CDR3 nucleotides are TGTGCCAGCAGTCCCGGGGGGATTCAGCCCCAGCATTTT. Translated, it gives CASSPGGIQPQHF.

This clonotype was detected a few times. The chain carries TRBV20-1 and TRBJ2-1; D is unclear. Per the germline V gene, CDR1 is DFQATT and CDR2 is SNEGSKA (reference sequence). The CDR3 is 16 residues long. The V and J ends lost 1 base and 0 bases respectively, with 13 bases between them. The chain's CDR3 is CSARAVAPVSYNEQFF. DNA for the CDR3: TGCAGTGCTAGAGCTGTAGCTCCGGTCTCCTACAATGAGCAGTTCTTC.

This clonotype was detected many times. The gene calls are TRBV12-3 or TRBV12-4 and TRBJ1-3; TRBD1 matches at 10 bases. Unmatched junction bases numbered 10, after V lost 5 bases and J lost 0 bases. The CDR3 is 18 residues long. For the CDR3, the DNA is TGTGCCAGCAGTCCCCGGGACAGGGGAATCGTCTCTGGAAACACCATATATTTT. This encodes CASSPRDRGIVSGNTIYF.

The J gene is TRBJ2-2, the V gene TRBV27, with 12 bases identical to TRBD2. Germline-derived CDR1 and CDR2 are MNHEY and SMNVEV (reference sequence). V gave up 6 bases and J gave up 5 bases; unmatched junction bases: 10. There are 17 residues in the CDR3. The CDR3: CASSFASGRAGTGELFF. CDR3 nucleotide sequence: TGTGCCAGCAGCTTTGCTAGCGGGAGGGCCGGAACCGGGGAGCTGTTTTTT.

The chain couples TRBV4-3 to TRBJ2-3, with 13 bases matching TRBD2. CDR1 is LGHNA, CDR2 YSLEER, per germline. Trimming cost V 6 bases and J 1 base; bases outside gene matches: 16. The CDR3 is made up of 20 amino acids. The CDR3 DNA is TGCGCCAGCAGTCCCGGGACTAGCGGGATATATAGTCCTGGCACAGATACGCAGTATTTT. This gives the protein CASSPGTSGIYSPGTDTQYF.

This clonotype has just a few counts. The chain recombines TRBV12-3 or TRBV12-4 with TRBJ2-1, with TRBD2 matching 7 bases. The V segment lost 5 bases and the J segment 6 bases; nucleotides outside the gene matches: 13. The CDR3 runs 16 residues. In nucleotides, the CDR3 is TGTGCCAGCAGTGTGGTTGGGGGAGGGCTTCGCAATGAGCAGTTCTTC. This encodes CASSVVGGGLRNEQFF.

This clonotype was counted only a few times. The rearrangement links TRBV29-1 to TRBJ1-1; possibly TRBD1 for D (5 bases). CDR1 is SQVTM, CDR2 ANQGSEA, per germline. Trimming shortened V by 1 base and J by 3 bases, and 9 bases separated the two germline ends. This CDR3 has 13 residues. In DNA, the CDR3 is TGCAGCGTTGAAGGCGGCAGGGACACTGAAGCTTTCTTT. Protein sequence: CSVEGGRDTEAFF.

This clonotype came up a few times. This CDR3 is CASSQDWQGAYNEQFF. The CDR3 DNA reads TGCGCCAGCAGCCAAGATTGGCAGGGGGCTTACAATGAGCAGTTCTTC. The chain is built from TRBV4-3 and TRBJ2-1, with TRBD1 identical over 8 bases. Germline V CDR1 and CDR2: LGHNA, YSLEER. The length of the CDR3 is 16 residues. V was pared by 0 bases and J by 4 bases, with 5 bases of the junction left unmatched.

Many counts were recorded for this clonotype. This chain uses TRBV7-9 with TRBJ2-3; the match to TRBD1 covers 9 bases. Germline loops: CDR1 SEHNR, CDR2 FQNEAQ (reference sequence). With V trimmed by 10 bases and J by 6 bases, 8 bases remained unmatched. The CDR3 runs 13 residues. CDR3 nucleotides: TGTGCCACCCAGGGGACAGGGAGGGATACGCAGTATTTT. It is translated as CATQGTGRDTQYF.

This clonotype was seen many times. The gene calls are TRBV27 and TRBJ1-2, with D tentatively TRBD1 (5 bases). V gave up 4 bases and J gave up 8 bases, with 8 bases separating them. Germline lookup yields CDR1 MNHEY and CDR2 SMNVEV (reference sequence). CDR3 length: 11 amino acids. The CDR3 DNA follows: TGTGCCAGCAGTTCAGGGAGAGGCTACACCTTC. Translating it yields CASSSGRGYTF.

The V gene is TRBV9, the J gene TRBJ2-7; 11 bases align to TRBD1. The CDR3 is 16 residues long. V lost 5 bases to trimming and J lost 2 bases; unmatched junction nucleotides: 9. Germline lookup yields CDR1 SGDLS and CDR2 YYNGEE. The CDR3: CASSSGQGASPYEQYF. The CDR3 DNA reads TGTGCCAGCAGTTCTGGACAGGGGGCTAGCCCCTACGAGCAGTACTTC. The whole variable domain, filled in from reference TRBV9 and TRBJ2-7, reads DSGVTQTPKHLITATGQRVTLRCSPRSGDLSVYWYQQSLDQGLQFLIQYYNGEERAKGNILERFSAQQFPDLHSELNLSSLELGDSALYFCASSSGQGASPYEQYFGPGTRLTVT.

This clonotype was seen more than once but under ten times. The chain has TRBV20-1 and TRBJ2-2; D gene unclear. This CDR3 is built from 14 residues. Germline V CDR1 and CDR2: DFQATT, SNEGSKA (reference sequence). V lost 2 bases to trimming and J lost 6 bases, with 13 bases between them. The CDR3 DNA reads as TGCAGTGCTAGATGGCTAGATCAGCCCGGGGAGCTGTTTTTT. Protein product: CSARWLDQPGELFF.

This rearrangement joins TRBV6-1 to TRBJ2-3; perhaps TRBD2 as D (6 bases). V shed 5 bases and J shed 0 bases, with 15 bases lying between them. The germline gives CDR1 MNHNS, CDR2 SASEGT. The CDR3 consists of 16 residues. The CDR3 loop reads CASSHIAVTSTDTQYF. The CDR3 DNA reads TGTGCCAGCAGTCATATAGCGGTTACTAGCACAGATACGCAGTATTTT.

This sequence joins TRBV2 and TRBJ2-3, with 12 bases fitting TRBD2. Per germline, CDR1 SNHLY and CDR2 FYNNEI. Trimming at V came to 9 bases and at J to 4 bases, leaving 11 bases not matched to a gene. The CDR3 has 16 amino acids. The CDR3 loop reads CARTGTSGHGADTQYF. The CDR3 nucleotides are TGTGCCAGGACCGGGACTAGCGGGCACGGCGCAGATACGCAGTATTTT.

This chain links TRBV6-1 with TRBJ2-6, with unresolved D. The length of the CDR3 is 17 residues. Deletions cut 6 bases from V and 0 bases from J, with 15 bases between. In germline, CDR1 is MNHNS, CDR2 SASEGT. Here the CDR3 DNA reads TGTGCCAGCAGCCCACCCTACATGGGCTCTGGGGCCAACGTCCTGACTTTC. It specifies CASSPPYMGSGANVLTF.

This clonotype was counted at least ten times. The chain combines TRBV29-1 with TRBJ2-2; a possible D gene is TRBD2 (5 bases). Germline CDR1 SQVTM, CDR2 ANQGSEA. V gave up 1 base and J gave up 6 bases, with 6 bases separating them. CDR3 length: 12 amino acids. This CDR3 is CSVEASPGELFF. Written as DNA, the CDR3 is TGCAGCGTTGAAGCTAGCCCCGGGGAGCTGTTTTTT.